This T cell receptor (beta chain) stems from a study of blood T cells in healthy people across ages (dated by TCRdb to between 2014 and 2016). Describing the broader study: Template switching captured roughly one uniquely barcoded TCR beta cDNA molecule per two T cells in model experiments. To track age-related changes in TCR beta repertoire diversity, the study relied on deep sequencing normalized with unique cDNA molecular identifiers. The donors were split into four age groups: young (average around 17 years), middle-aged (39), aged (approximately 60) and long-lived (more than 80). Donors of different ages were randomly distributed across sequencing lanes to avoid experimental bias. For two donors (one aged 18 to 30 and one aged 80 or older), the study analyzed two additional independent replicas of 1 million unique cDNA reads from the same blood draw. What the work shows at the level of the full study, not this receptor alone: Estimates of total diversity from one million sequenced T cells were regarded as lower bounds and underestimates. As age increased, observed TCR beta diversity per million T cells dropped in a roughly linear way, and a significant reduction was already evident by age around 41. Observed TCR beta diversity correlated strongly with the percentage of naive T cells measured by flow cytometry. Because profiling used bulk unsorted PBMCs, naive and antigen-experienced compartments could not be compared conclusively. Because the CMV infection status of the donors was unknown, age-related changes in expanded clonotypes may potentially have been confounded. Compared with the aged group, the long-lived group had more naive CD4+ T cells, fewer expanded clones and increased TCR diversity, a pattern suggesting age selection.

The roughly 39 donors, aged roughly 6 to 95 years, were systemically healthy Caucasian individuals from Russia. Each donor gave ten milliliters of peripheral blood, collected into EDTA-treated Vacutainer tubes. Ficoll-Paque density-gradient centrifugation was used to isolate PBMCs, with at least 6.5 million per sample. Trizol reagent was used to extract total RNA from the PBMCs, yielding at least 5.5 micrograms per sample. Naive CD45RAhigh/CD27high T cell percentages were measured by flow cytometry on a PBMC aliquot from every donor. Library prep was done by 5' RACE. The sequencer was an Illumina HiSeq 2500. A second about 7 to 12 cycle PCR used a sample-barcoded 5' primer and a J-beta primer mix. Each TCR beta cDNA molecule received a unique molecular identifier from a template-switch 5' adaptor carrying 12 random nucleotides. At least 3 million CDR3-containing paired-end reads were obtained from each sample. The Mint cDNA synthesis kit, primed by a TRBC-specific oligonucleotide, was used to synthesize first-strand cDNA from all RNA. After uracil-DNA glycosylase treatment, a first 18-cycle PCR used universal primers M1SS and BC2_uni_R on all cDNA. The original methods were these. Normalization of each sample was performed by random selection of 1 million high-quality reads, each carrying a distinct molecular identifier. Instead of being binned into consensus sequences, reads that shared molecular identifiers were thrown out. CDR3 identification, clonotype clustering and error correction used MiTCR with a Q25 quality threshold and the strictest error-elimination algorithm. A nonparametric unseen species model with Euler transformation was used to estimate lower-bound total TCR beta diversity. Using fastp trimming at Q25 and MiXCR clonotype assembly, TCRdb reanalyzed the public sequencing data and kept in-frame beta chains. Each record represents a unique CDR3 protein, reported with the most common genes and DNA among its rows. The V and J calls were not made by the authors but by TCRdb's processing. The sample records approximately 690,000 distinct CDR3 sequences, about 54% of which are singletons. 30% to 40% of the sample goes to the ten largest clones.

This clonotype was seen only a few times. This clone's antigen is unknown. No much larger clone is present one base from it, and per-base qualities are unavailable. Inclusive of the bounding cysteine and phenylalanine, the CDR3 is 12 residues long. The entry retains the CDR3 DNA only, 36 bases that are in frame from base 1. A distance of 10 bases separates the germline ends of V and J, which lose 7 bases and 5 bases respectively. The germline V gene yields KGHDR for CDR1 and SFDVKD for CDR2. The receptor was isolated from a man between 60 and 70 years old in good health. The chain is encoded by TRBV24-1 joined to TRBJ2-5, with a tentative D call of TRBD1 or TRBD2, each matching 5 bases. Sequencing was carried out using blood. For the CDR3, the sequence is CATRGPGETQYF. The bases read TGTGCCACCAGGGGGCCGGGGGAGACCCAGTACTTC.